The 12 T cell receptor beta chains reported below all come from one sample, sequenced in a study of cytomegalovirus exposure and HLA in healthy donors. Researchers ran the PCR with 60 Vbeta and 13 Jbeta primers. Repertoires were generated with immunoSEQ multiplex PCR, while TCRdb's copy carries only in-frame clones and drops some. The table lists a few hundred thousand clones, roughly 80% of them singletons, with about 3% in the top ten. Sequencing input: PBMCs. These TCRs come from a man aged 30 to 39 in good health and CMV-seronegative.

The sample holds one count of this clone. V is TRBV5-1 and J is TRBJ1-1; no clear D. The CDR3 loop spans 13 amino acids. V was shortened by 5 bases and J by 0 bases, with 8 bases between the two germline ends. CDR1 is SGHRS, CDR2 YFSETQ, per germline. CDR3 residues: CASSNLMNTEAFF. The CDR3 DNA sequence: TGCGCCAGCAGTAACTTGATGAACACTGAAGCTTTCTTT.

The J gene is TRBJ2-1, the V gene TRBV15, with unresolved D. The CDR3 has 16 amino acids. Germline CDR1 LNHNV, CDR2 YYDKDF (reference sequence). The germline V and J ends were trimmed by 0 bases and 2 bases, with 11 bases remaining between them. CDR3 region: CATSRDHTAAYNEQFF. CDR3 coding DNA: TGTGCCACCAGCAGAGATCATACAGCCGCCTACAATGAGCAGTTCTTC.

This clone has more than one count but fewer than ten. The junction does not match germline at one end; this may be a read error. This chain connects TRBV28 to TRBJ2-6, with TRBD1 as a possible D gene (5 bases). The germline CDR1 and CDR2 sequences are MDHEN and SYDVKM. The CDR3 runs to 15 residues. This CDR3 reads CASRPQSSGASVLTF. DNA of the CDR3: TGTGCCAGCAGACCACAGAGCTCTGGGGCCAGCGTCCTGACTTTC.

With respect to this clone: In the same sample, other DNA sequences code for this CDR3. The V call is TRBV6-6, the J call TRBJ2-1; TRBD2 matches at 8 bases. This CDR3 is 14 amino acids long. In germline, CDR1 is MNHNY, CDR2 SVGAGI (reference sequence). Trimming cost V 6 bases and J 6 bases; bases outside gene matches: 7. Here the CDR3 reads CASRRGLEINEQFF. CDR3 bases: TGTGCCAGCAGGAGGGGACTAGAGATCAATGAGCAGTTCTTC.

The chain employs TRBV19 and TRBJ2-1; a weak D match, TRBD2 (7 bases). V lost 6 bases to trimming and J lost 7 bases, with 22 bases between them. The CDR3 extends over 16 amino acids. CDR1 and CDR2 from the germline V gene are LNHDA and SQIVND (reference sequence). As DNA, the CDR3 is TGTGCCAGTAGAAAGGGTGGCGGGGGCCTCCTTAATGAGCAGTTCTTC. Residues: CASRKGGGGLLNEQFF.

V is TRBV21-1 and J is TRBJ2-7; the listed D gene, TRBD1, was not tested against the DNA. TRBV21-1 is a known pseudogene. This CDR3 comprises 17 residues. The CDR3 DNA is TGTGCCAGCAGCAAAGCGCTCAGGGGGCGCCCTTTCGGCGAGCAGTACTTC. Translation: CASSKALRGRPFGEQYF.

This clone appeared a single time. Mismatch with germline at one junction end may stem from a read error. V gene TRBV7-9 combines with J gene TRBJ2-7, with a tentative D call TRBD1 (6 bases). CDR1 and CDR2 from the germline V gene are SEHNR and FQNEAQ (reference sequence). The CDR3 covers 16 residues. CDR3 region: CSSSSSRQVSSYEQYF. The CDR3 nucleotides read TGTTCCAGCAGCTCATCACGACAGGTGAGCTCCTACGAGCAGTACTTC.

In this sample, this clone turned up once. The rearrangement uses TRBV14 and TRBJ1-6; a weak D match, TRBD1 (5 bases). CDR3 length: 16 amino acids. V dropped 0 bases and J dropped 10 bases, with 16 bases sitting between them. Germline CDR1 reads SGHDN; CDR2 reads FVKESK. The CDR3 here is CASSQDFLGVFSPLHF. DNA for the CDR3: TGTGCCAGCAGCCAAGATTTTCTAGGGGTCTTCTCACCCCTCCACTTT.

V usage is TRBV7-9 and J usage is TRBJ1-6; D not certain. V lost 0 bases to trimming and J lost 7 bases, with 10 bases between them. Germline CDR1 reads SEHNR; CDR2 reads FQNEAQ (reference sequence). The CDR3 is 15 residues long. The DNA of the CDR3 is TGTGCCAGCAGCTTAGCGGGCAGTTTCAATTCACCCCTCCACTTT. Encoded protein: CASSLAGSFNSPLHF.

In regard to this clone: At one end the junction does not follow the germline gene, possibly because of a read error. The rearrangement joins TRBV6-5 to TRBJ1-2; the D is unclear. This CDR3 comprises 13 residues. Germline CDR1 reads MNHEY; CDR2 reads SVGAGI. The DNA for the CDR3 is TGTGCCAGCGCACTGTCCAGCTACTATGGTTACACCTTC. Translated: CASALSSYYGYTF.

In the case of this clone: The junction departs from germline at one end; a sequencing error may be responsible. This sequence joins TRBV5-4 and TRBJ2-6, with D possibly being TRBD1 (5 bases). The CDR3 is 16 residues long. Germline V CDR1 and CDR2: SGHNT, YYREEE (reference sequence). The CDR3 reads CASSPQARSGASVLTF. The CDR3 DNA sequence: TGTGCCAGCAGCCCTCAGGCCCGCTCTGGGGCCAGCGTCCTGACTTTC.

CDR3 coding DNA: TGCGCCAGCAGCTCGGGGTGGGATGGCTACACCTTC. Its translation: CASSSGWDGYTF. This chain uses TRBV5-1 with TRBJ1-2; the D is unclear. The germline V gene has CDR1 SGHRS and CDR2 YFSETQ. V was shortened by 3 bases and J by 6 bases, with 9 bases between the two germline ends. This CDR3 contains 12 residues.